This T cell receptor beta chain was recorded in a study of blood T cells in healthy people across ages. Study-level findings and limits: TCR beta diversity, measured per million T cells, fell in a roughly linear way with age.

Using a J-beta primer mix together with a sample-barcoded 5' primer, a second PCR was run for about 7 to 12 cycles. In TCRdb, the 5' RACE reads were re-called with MiXCR into one record per CDR3 protein. The sample records over 950,000 distinct CDR3 sequences, more than 30% being singletons. This clonotype was observed a handful of times. Its antigen remains unknown. Germline CDR1 is DFQATT and CDR2 is SNEGSKA (reference sequence). The V gene lost 1 base and the J gene lost 4 bases, with 11 bases spanning the gap. CDR3 length: 14 residues. Sequenced material: blood. The receptor was isolated from a man between 18 and 29 years old in good health. The chain is built from TRBV20-1 and TRBJ2-1; possibly TRBD1 for D (6 bases). CDR3 bases: TGCAGTGCTAGAGTGGGACACCCATACAATGAGCAGTTCTTC. This sequence encodes CSARVGHPYNEQFF.